These 21 T cell receptor beta chains came from one sample sequenced in a study of T cells in Graves' hyperthyroidism and ophthalmopathy. RNA transcripts were the template for amplifying TCR beta CDR3 regions. Carried out on the TCR CDR3, a first-round RT-PCR used the HTBI primer set. TCRdb re-called the multiplex PCR reads with MiXCR, one entry per CDR3 protein. The repertoire holds 350,000 to 400,000 distinct CDR3 sequences, with 19% as singletons. Material: blood. These receptors came from a woman in her late teens or twenties with Graves' hyperthyroidism.

This clonotype came up many times. V usage is TRBV12-3 or TRBV12-4 and J usage is TRBJ1-5; D gene uncertain. CDR3 size: 14 residues. The ends were cut back, 5 bases at V and 4 bases at J, with 12 bases in the middle. The CDR3 DNA follows: TGTGCCAGCAGTCCCCTTACAAGGAATCAGCCCCAGCATTTT. The encoded protein is CASSPLTRNQPQHF.

The sample holds many counts of this clonotype. The chain couples TRBV30 to TRBJ2-5; tentative D call: TRBD2 (6 bases). Germline V gene lookup returns CDR1 GTSNPN and CDR2 SVGIG (reference sequence). Trimming removed 1 base from V and 3 bases from J, with 9 bases in between. The CDR3 loop spans 13 amino acids. CDR3 in DNA: TGTGCCTGGAGTGGGGACTTTGAAGAGACCCAGTACTTC. Amino acids: CAWSGDFEETQYF.

This clonotype was counted ten times or more. CDR3 region: CASSLWGSGTYEQYF. The CDR3 DNA sequence: TGTGCCAGCAGTTTATGGGGTTCCGGGACCTACGAGCAGTACTTC. The chain joins TRBV27 to TRBJ2-7; a weak D match, TRBD2 (5 bases). Germline V CDR1 and CDR2: MNHEY, SMNVEV (reference sequence). V lost 1 base to trimming and J lost 2 bases, with 12 bases between them. The CDR3 covers 15 residues.

This clonotype appeared a few times. The junction shows a germline mismatch at one end, possibly a read error. The rearrangement joins TRBV5-1 to TRBJ1-2; 10 bases fit TRBD1. Germline CDR1 reads SGHRS; CDR2 reads YFSETQ. The CDR3 has 13 amino acids. CDR3 in DNA: TGCGCCAGCAACTTGGATACCGGACAGGGGGACACCTTC. Translating gives CASNLDTGQGDTF.

This clonotype occurred many times. The V and J genes are TRBV5-1 and TRBJ2-2, with TRBD1 matching 9 bases. V lost 5 bases, J lost 5 bases, and 7 bases stayed unmatched. The germline gives CDR1 SGHRS, CDR2 YFSETQ. The CDR3 consists of 15 residues. CDR3 nucleotide sequence: TGCGCCAGCAGGAAATGGGACAGGGATACCGGGGAGCTGTTTTTT. This gives the protein CASRKWDRDTGELFF.

This clonotype has a count of ten or more. This rearrangement joins TRBV5-1 to TRBJ1-5, with D tentatively TRBD1 (5 bases). From germline, CDR1 is SGHRS and CDR2 YFSETQ. CDR3 length: 13 amino acids. V lost 0 bases to trimming and J lost 7 bases, with 8 bases between them. CDR3 DNA sequence: TGCGCCAGCAGCTTGGAAGGGGAGCAGCCCCAGCATTTT. It codes for CASSLEGEQPQHF.

This chain links TRBV7-3 with TRBJ2-5, with D possibly matching TRBD2 (7 bases). CDR3 length: 13 amino acids. Trimming removed 5 bases from V and 9 bases from J, with 16 bases in between. CDR1 and CDR2 from the germline V gene are SGHTA and FQGTGA. In DNA form, the CDR3 reads TGTGCCAGCAGCGCCGGGGGGCCGGAGGCCCAGTACTTC. Amino acid sequence: CASSAGGPEAQYF.

Many counts were recorded for this clonotype. The chain has TRBV11-2 and TRBJ1-1, with no clear D. The length of the CDR3 is 14 residues. The V gene's germline CDR1 is SGHAT and CDR2 FQNNGV. With 1 base removed from V and 1 base from J, the gap between germline ends came to 7 bases. CDR3 residues: CASSLVPRNTEAFF. CDR3 nucleotide sequence: TGTGCCAGCAGCTTAGTCCCCAGGAACACTGAAGCTTTCTTT.

The chain combines TRBV6-5 with TRBJ2-5; D call uncertain. Germline V CDR1 and CDR2: MNHEY, SVGAGI. The CDR3 loop spans 13 amino acids. V lost 2 bases and J 2 bases, leaving 6 bases between the germline ends. In nucleotides, the CDR3 is TGTGCCAGCAGTTACGGCACACAAGAGACCCAGTACTTC. This codes for CASSYGTQETQYF.

This clonotype was picked up many times. The chain has TRBV20-1 and TRBJ2-2; D is perhaps TRBD1 (5 bases). V shed 0 bases and J shed 0 bases, with 5 bases lying between them. CDR3 length equals 14 residues. Germline lookup yields CDR1 DFQATT and CDR2 SNEGSKA (reference sequence). CDR3 loop: CSARDRANTGELFF. For the CDR3, the DNA is TGCAGTGCTAGAGACAGGGCGAACACCGGGGAGCTGTTTTTT.

This clonotype was detected a few times. A much more abundant neighbour one base away suggests this may be a read error. The chain is built from TRBV20-1 and TRBJ2-5, with TRBD1 identical over 9 bases. The junction had 11 bases not matched to a gene; V was cut back by 1 base and J by 5 bases. Germline V CDR1 and CDR2: DFQATT, SNEGSKA (reference sequence). This CDR3 spans 16 amino acids. The CDR3 DNA sequence: TGCAGTGCTAGAGCGGGGACAGGGAAAGTGGATGAGACCCAGTACTTC. Its translation is CSARAGTGKVDETQYF.

This clonotype was counted once. A clone one base away is much larger, so this may be a read error. CDR3 sequence reads: CASIGETVYGYTF. For the CDR3, the DNA is TGTGCCAGCATAGGGGAAACAGTCTATGGCTACACCTTC. V gene TRBV2 combines with J gene TRBJ1-2, with a weak D call TRBD1 (5 bases). The CDR3 extends over 13 amino acids. The germline V gene has CDR1 SNHLY and CDR2 FYNNEI. V was clipped by 7 bases and J by 4 bases, with 13 bases between them.

This clonotype was seen many times. V usage is TRBV30 and J usage is TRBJ2-7; 7 positions agree with TRBD2. The ends lost 4 bases at V and 6 bases at J; junction bases unmatched: 9. The CDR3 spans 13 residues. The germline gives CDR1 GTSNPN, CDR2 SVGIG (reference sequence). CDR3 region: CAWTDGTGGEQYF. Written as DNA, the CDR3 is TGTGCCTGGACGGACGGGACGGGAGGCGAGCAGTACTTC.

This clonotype has a count of ten or more. The chain recombines TRBV6-5 with TRBJ1-5; 8 nucleotides line up with TRBD1. V lost 6 bases to trimming and J lost 0 bases; unmatched junction nucleotides: 10. The CDR3 covers 17 residues. Germline loops: CDR1 MNHEY, CDR2 SVGAGI. The CDR3 region is CASSPRTGSYSNQPQHF. The CDR3 coding sequence is TGTGCCAGCAGCCCCAGGACAGGGAGCTATAGCAATCAGCCCCAGCATTTT.

This clonotype showed up many times. The chain recombines TRBV12-5 with TRBJ1-2; possible D gene TRBD1, 5 bases. The CDR3 loop spans 19 amino acids. V was trimmed by 0 bases and J by 1 base, leaving 21 bases between them. CDR1 and CDR2 from the germline V gene are LGHNT and FRNRAP. CDR3 nucleotide sequence: TGTGCTAGTGGTTTGGTACTTGGTCGCAGGGAAAGAGATAACTATGGCTACACCTTC. Translating it yields CASGLVLGRRERDNYGYTF.

This clonotype has at least ten counts. This chain links TRBV6-2 or TRBV6-3 with TRBJ1-3; a weak D match, TRBD1 (5 bases). The CDR3 sequence is 14 residues long. CDR1 is MNHEY, CDR2 SVGEGT, per germline. V lost 9 bases to trimming and J lost 0 bases, with 12 bases between them. As DNA, the CDR3 is TGTGCCAGTCTCGACAGTCTCTCTGGAAACACCATATATTTT. Encoded protein: CASLDSLSGNTIYF.

The chain has TRBV27 and TRBJ1-1, with D perhaps matching TRBD1 (5 bases). Trimming pared 2 bases from V and 0 bases from J, leaving 13 bases between. The germline CDR1 and CDR2 sequences are MNHEY and SMNVEV (reference sequence). The CDR3 contains 16 residues. The CDR3: CASSLEGLGLNTEAFF. The CDR3 nucleotides read TGTGCCAGCAGTTTAGAGGGGTTAGGGCTGAACACTGAAGCTTTCTTT.

This clonotype came up many times. The chain employs TRBV19 and TRBJ1-5; D not certain. CDR3 size: 15 residues. Germline assignment: CDR1 LNHDA and CDR2 SQIVND (reference sequence). With 4 bases removed from V and 1 base from J, the gap between germline ends came to 11 bases. This CDR3 is CASSTRKASNQPQHF. CDR3 nucleotides: TGTGCCAGTAGTACCAGGAAGGCAAGCAATCAGCCCCAGCATTTT. Full variable domain (missing parts from reference TRBV19 and TRBJ1-5): DGGITQSPKYLFRKEGQNVTLSCEQNLNHDAMYWYRQDPGQGLRLIYYSQIVNDFQKGDIAEGYSVSREKKESFPLTVTSAQKNPTAFYLCASSTRKASNQPQHFGDGTRLSIL.

This clonotype was seen many times. The rearrangement joins TRBV7-9 to TRBJ2-7, with TRBD1 identical over 7 bases. With V trimmed by 1 base and J by 11 bases, 14 bases remained unmatched. CDR3 length: 15 residues. The germline V gene encodes CDR1 SEHNR and CDR2 FQNEAQ (reference sequence). The CDR3 protein is CASSLGDSLISYEYF. The CDR3 bases are TGTGCCAGCAGCTTAGGGGACAGCCTAATATCCTACGAGTACTTC.

This clonotype was recorded many times. The chain links TRBV5-1 to TRBJ2-5; D possibly corresponds to TRBD2 (6 bases). Germline V gives CDR1 SGHRS, CDR2 YFSETQ. This CDR3 contains 15 residues. V lost 4 bases to trimming and J lost 5 bases, with 18 bases between them. Here the CDR3 reads CASSGLGGVDETQYF. CDR3 nucleotides: TGCGCCAGCAGCGGCCTCGGCGGGGTGGATGAGACCCAGTACTTC.

This sequence joins TRBV12-5 and TRBJ1-2, with 7 bases aligning to TRBD1. The V gene's germline CDR1 is LGHNT and CDR2 FRNRAP. The CDR3 runs 16 residues. After removal of 6 bases from V and 1 base from J, the junction contained 11 bases not matched to a gene. The CDR3 DNA reads as TGTGCTAGTGGCCTAGCCAGGGACAGACTTAACTATGGCTACACCTTC. This encodes CASGLARDRLNYGYTF.